This T cell receptor (beta chain) derives from a study of T cell responses to AZD1222 COVID-19 vaccine. General study points: The study sampled repertoires only after the peak T cell response. Donor demographics were predominantly white British with a female majority; clonal diversity may be underestimated. Seropositivity was recorded at baseline in only a handful of AZD1222 recipients.

The germline gives CDR1 SGDLS, CDR2 YYNGEE. The length of the CDR3 is 14 residues. Trimming pared 5 bases from V and 4 bases from J, leaving 13 bases between. About this clone itself: Its antigen is as yet unknown.

Sequencing was performed with immunoSEQ multiplex PCR; in TCRdb, only in-frame clones are kept and a portion is missing. Of 130,000 to 150,000 clones in the sample, 90% to 95% are singletons; the top ten hold 9% to 15%. This material consisted of peripheral blood, taken after recovery from COVID-19. This receptor was obtained from an adult who had recovered from COVID-19. V and J are TRBV9 and TRBJ2-1, with no clear D. The CDR3 loop reads CASRPLGPYNEQFF. The CDR3 DNA reads as TGTGCCAGCAGGCCTCTGGGTCCTTACAATGAGCAGTTCTTC. Full variable domain (rest looked up from reference TRBV9 and TRBJ2-1): DSGVTQTPKHLITATGQRVTLRCSPRSGDLSVYWYQQSLDQGLQFLIQYYNGEERAKGNILERFSAQQFPDLHSELNLSSLELGDSALYFCASRPLGPYNEQFFGPGTRLTVL.